The clone carrying this T cell receptor beta chain was found many times. Antigen unknown. This sample is part of a study of blood T cells in healthy people across ages. Overall study findings and caveats: Compared with aged donors, long-lived donors showed fewer expanded clones, suggesting selection.

Germline V gene sequence: CDR1 DFQATT, CDR2 SNEGSKA (reference sequence). Trimming removed 0 bases at V and 8 bases at J, with 16 bases between. The CDR3 covers 14 residues. The donors, aged roughly 6 to 95, were healthy Caucasians from Russia. The second PCR ran roughly 7 to 11 cycles with a sample-barcoded 5' primer and J-beta primers. A tag from a template-switch adaptor with 12 random nucleotides marked each cDNA molecule. Each CDR3 protein is one row after TCRdb ran MiXCR on the 5' RACE reads. This sample has approximately 2,000,000 distinct CDR3 sequences, with about two fifths found just once. This receptor was obtained from a human donor in good health. The chain couples TRBV20-1 to TRBJ1-2; tentatively, D is TRBD1 (6 bases). The sample taken for sequencing was blood. CDR3 sequence: CSAREGSGVQGYTF. The CDR3, as DNA: TGCAGTGCTAGAGAGGGATCAGGGGTGCAGGGCTACACCTTC.